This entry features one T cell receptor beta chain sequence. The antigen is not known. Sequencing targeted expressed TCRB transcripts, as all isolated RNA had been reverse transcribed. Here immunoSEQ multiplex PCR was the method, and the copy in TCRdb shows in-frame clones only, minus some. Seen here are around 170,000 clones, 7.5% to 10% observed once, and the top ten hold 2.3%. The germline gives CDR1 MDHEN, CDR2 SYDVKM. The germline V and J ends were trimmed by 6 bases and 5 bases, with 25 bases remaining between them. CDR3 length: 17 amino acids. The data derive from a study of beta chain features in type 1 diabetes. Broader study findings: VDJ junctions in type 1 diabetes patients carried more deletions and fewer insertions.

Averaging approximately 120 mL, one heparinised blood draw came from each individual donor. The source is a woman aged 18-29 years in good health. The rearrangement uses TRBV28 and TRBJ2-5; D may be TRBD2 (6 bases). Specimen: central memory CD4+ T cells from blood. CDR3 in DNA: TGTGCCAGCAGGCCGTGGACCCTGGGGGGTAAAAGGGAGACCCAGTACTTC. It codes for CASRPWTLGGKRETQYF.